These 10 T cell receptor beta chains originate from one sample sequenced in a study of shared clonotypes between healthy human individuals. This table comes from immunoSEQ multiplex PCR, and its TCRdb copy is limited to in-frame clones, with some not included. In the table there are millions of clones, approximately 94% of which are singletons. Sequenced: naive CD4+ T cells sorted from blood. The subset is: CD45RA+ positively selected. These receptors were taken from a man in his late teens or twenties in good health.

This chain connects TRBV6-1 to TRBJ1-3; D remains unclear. The CDR3 is 15 residues long. Trimming shortened V by 2 bases and J by 0 bases, and 8 bases separated the two germline ends. Germline CDR1 MNHNS, CDR2 SASEGT. The CDR3 bases are TGTGCCAGCAGTGAACCTGGCTACTCTGGAAACACCATATATTTT. This sequence encodes CASSEPGYSGNTIYF.

V is TRBV27 and J is TRBJ1-6, with D perhaps matching TRBD1 (6 bases). The germline CDR1 and CDR2 sequences are MNHEY and SMNVEV (reference sequence). V was clipped by 1 base and J by 11 bases, with 9 bases between them. This CDR3 has 13 residues. This CDR3 is CASSLFPGAPLHF. CDR3 bases: TGTGCCAGCAGTTTATTTCCAGGGGCACCCCTCCACTTT.

The rearrangement uses TRBV6-5 and TRBJ1-5; D is possibly TRBD1 (5 bases). Per the germline V gene, CDR1 is MNHEY and CDR2 is SVGAGI. The CDR3 extends over 14 amino acids. V was pared by 6 bases and J by 9 bases, with 18 bases between. The CDR3 loop is CASRPSDSRGPQHF. The CDR3 nucleotides read TGTGCCAGCAGACCCTCCGACAGCCGGGGGCCCCAGCATTTT.

The V gene is TRBV7-2, the J gene TRBJ1-3; possible D gene TRBD1, 5 bases. Trimming removed 5 bases at V and 0 bases at J, with 11 bases between. This CDR3 has 15 amino acids. Germline-derived CDR1 and CDR2 are SGHTA and FQGNSA. CDR3 in DNA: TGTGCCAGCAGCCCCGACAGAACCTCTGGAAACACCATATATTTT. This translates into CASSPDRTSGNTIYF.

The chain combines TRBV28 with TRBJ1-2; D gene unclear. Trimming removed 10 bases at V and 1 base at J, with 7 bases between. CDR1 is MDHEN, CDR2 SYDVKM, per germline. This CDR3 spans 11 amino acids. CDR3 in DNA: TGTGCCACCGGTCTTAACTATGGCTACACCTTC. Its translation: CATGLNYGYTF.

This clone was seen more than once but under ten times. The chain joins TRBV2 to TRBJ1-6, with 8 bases that match TRBD1. V lost 7 bases, J lost 7 bases, and 6 bases stayed unmatched. This CDR3 is 14 amino acids long. Germline-derived CDR1 and CDR2 are SNHLY and FYNNEI. The CDR3 is CASTLTGVNSPLHF. CDR3 bases: TGTGCCAGCACCTTGACAGGGGTAAATTCACCCCTCCACTTT. Based on the CDR3 plus reference TRBV2 and TRBJ1-6, the full variable domain is EPEVTQTPSHQVTQMGQEVILRCVPISNHLYFYWYRQILGQKVEFLVSFYNNEISEKSEIFDDQFSVERPDGSNFTLKIRSTKLEDSAMYFCASTLTGVNSPLHFGNGTRLTVT.

The CDR3 here is CASSFTTGVSYNEQFF. Here the CDR3 DNA reads TGTGCCAGCAGCTTTACAACAGGAGTTTCCTACAATGAGCAGTTCTTC. This chain links TRBV7-8 with TRBJ2-1; a weak D match, TRBD1 (5 bases). From germline, CDR1 is SGHVS and CDR2 FQNEAQ. The CDR3 length is 16 residues. V lost 3 bases and J lost 1, with 13 bases in between.

The genes are TRBV7-9 and TRBJ2-3; a possible D gene is TRBD1 (5 bases). Germline assignment: CDR1 SEHNR and CDR2 FQNEAQ (reference sequence). The CDR3 extends over 14 amino acids. V gave up 6 bases and J gave up 0 bases, with 10 bases separating them. In nucleotides, the CDR3 is TGTGCCAGCAGTTCGACAGTGAGCACAGATACGCAGTATTTT. This gives the protein CASSSTVSTDTQYF.

V and J are TRBV7-3 and TRBJ2-3; the D call may be TRBD1 or TRBD2 (5 bases each). V lost 1 base to trimming and J lost 4 bases, with 9 bases between them. Looked up from germline, CDR1 is SGHTA and CDR2 is FQGTGA. CDR3 length: 14 residues. The CDR3 DNA sequence: TGTGCCAGCAGCTTAAGGGGACCATCAGATACGCAGTATTTT. Protein sequence: CASSLRGPSDTQYF. The full variable domain, rest sourced from reference TRBV7-3 and TRBJ2-3, is GAGVSQTPSNKVTEKGKYVELRCDPISGHTALYWYRQSLGQGPEFLIYFQGTGAADDSGLPNDRFFAVRPEGSVSTLKIQRTERGDSAVYLCASSLRGPSDTQYFGPGTRLTVL.

The J gene is TRBJ2-7, the V gene TRBV6-1; the match to TRBD2 covers 14 bases. Trimming cost V 4 bases and J 4 bases; bases outside gene matches: 12. The CDR3 is 18 residues long. Germline-derived CDR1 and CDR2 are MNHNS and SASEGT. CDR3 bases: TGTGCCAGCAGTGGGACGGGGGGACTAGCGGGAGTGGCATACGAGCAGTACTTC. The encoded protein is CASSGTGGLAGVAYEQYF.